These T cell receptor beta chains were read from a single sample in a study of cytomegalovirus exposure and HLA in healthy donors. Profiled with immunoSEQ multiplex PCR; TCRdb holds only in-frame clones, not every one. The sample has 120,000 or so clones; about 90% are singletons. Sequences were obtained from PBMCs. Every receptor here comes from a woman aged 18-29 years in good health and CMV-seronegative. Both conserved end residues are part of each CDR3. A D gene is named only where the DNA matches it firmly. Only some rows state a clone size, as once, few, many or a class for expanded clones.

>TRBV28|-|-|TRBJ2-7
TGTGCCAGCAGTAGCCCATCGGGGAACGAGCAGTACTTC
CASSSPSGNEQYF
>TRBV28|-|-|TRBJ2-2
TGTGCCAGCACCCCTAGATCAGGGGTTACCTCCGGGGAGCTGTTTTTT
CASTPRSGVTSGELFF
>TRBV5-1|-|TRBD1|TRBJ1-2
TGCGCCAGCAGCTCCCGGGGTTTCGGACAGGGGGGTGCCGGGGGCTACACCTTC
CASSSRGFGQGGAGGYTF
>TRBV19|-|TRBD1|TRBJ2-5
TGTGCCAGTAGTATAGATTTCGGGACAGGGATAGTAAAGACCCAGTACTTC
CASSIDFGTGIVKTQYF
>TRBV4-1|-|TRBD2|TRBJ2-7
TGCGCCAGCAGCTATGCTAGCGGGACTGTTTACGAGCAGTACTTC
CASSYASGTVYEQYF
>TRBV28|-|-|TRBJ1-5
TGTGCCAGCAGTTTAATAGGGGGTAATCAGCCCCAGCATTTT
CASSLIGGNQPQHF
>TRBV9|-|-|TRBJ1-1
TGTGCCAGCAGCGTCTGGAGTGGCACTGAAGCTTTCTTT
CASSVWSGTEAFF
>TRBV6-5|-|-|TRBJ1-1
TGTGCCAGCAGTTACAGGGGGAACACTGAAGCTTTCTTT
CASSYRGNTEAFF
>TRBV2|-|TRBD2|TRBJ2-2
TGTGCCAGCAACATGCTAGCGGGAGGGCCCGGGGAGCTGTTTTTT
CASNMLAGGPGELFF
>TRBV9|once|-|TRBJ2-7
TGTGCCAGCAGCGTAGTATCCGGGAGCTACGAGCAGTACTTC
CASSVVSGSYEQYF
>TRBV13|-|-|TRBJ1-1
TGTGCCAGCACCGGATCCGCGACAGGTGGGGACACTGAAGCTTTCTTT
CASTGSATGGDTEAFF
>TRBV30|-|TRBD1|TRBJ1-2
TGTGCCTGGAGCGGGACAGAGAACAACTATGGCTACACCTTC
CAWSGTENNYGYTF
>TRBV6-6|-|-|TRBJ2-3
TGTGCCAGCAGTCCGGTGTCGTCAGATACGCAGTATTTT
CASSPVSSDTQYF
>TRBV18|-|-|TRBJ1-1
TGTGCCAGCTCCCTCGAGGCCCCGGGCACTGAAGCTTTCTTT
CASSLEAPGTEAFF
>TRBV5-1|-|TRBD1|TRBJ1-4
TGCGCCAGCAGCTTGGCCCAGGGGGCGCTTGGTGAAAAACTGTTTTTT
CASSLAQGALGEKLFF
>TRBV18|-|-|TRBJ2-7
TGTGCCAGCTCACCGGGGCAGGGATTAATTTACGAGCAGTACTTC
CASSPGQGLIYEQYF
>TRBV4-1|-|-|TRBJ1-1
TGCGCCAGCAGCCAAGGGCACGAAGCTTTCTTT
CASSQGHEAFF
>TRBV7-9|-|TRBD1|TRBJ1-1
TGTGCCAGCAGCTTAAGACCGGGACAGGTGAACGCTGAAGCTTTCTTT
CASSLRPGQVNAEAFF
>TRBV29-1|-|TRBD1|TRBJ1-2
TGCAGCGCAGGAGGGGACAGGCACTATGGCTACACCTTC
CSAGGDRHYGYTF
>TRBV5-1|few|-|TRBJ1-1
TGCGCCAGCAGCTTGGGATCAGGGCCGGAAGGTTTT
CASSLGSGPEGF
>TRBV13|-|-|TRBJ2-3
TGTGCCAGCAGGTTCGAAAGGGGCTTGAACACAGATACGCAGTATTTT
CASRFERGLNTDTQYF
>TRBV28|-|TRBD2|TRBJ2-7
TGTGCCAGCAGTTTCGAGCGGGGGGGCTACGAGCAGTACTTC
CASSFERGGYEQYF
>TRBV28|-|-|TRBJ2-7
TGTGCCAGCACTCGTCCTTCCCCCTACGAGCAGTACTTC
CASTRPSPYEQYF
>TRBV2|-|-|TRBJ2-7
TGTGCCAGCAGTTCAGAAACGGGACTTACTCTCTACGAGCAGTACTTC
CASSSETGLTLYEQYF